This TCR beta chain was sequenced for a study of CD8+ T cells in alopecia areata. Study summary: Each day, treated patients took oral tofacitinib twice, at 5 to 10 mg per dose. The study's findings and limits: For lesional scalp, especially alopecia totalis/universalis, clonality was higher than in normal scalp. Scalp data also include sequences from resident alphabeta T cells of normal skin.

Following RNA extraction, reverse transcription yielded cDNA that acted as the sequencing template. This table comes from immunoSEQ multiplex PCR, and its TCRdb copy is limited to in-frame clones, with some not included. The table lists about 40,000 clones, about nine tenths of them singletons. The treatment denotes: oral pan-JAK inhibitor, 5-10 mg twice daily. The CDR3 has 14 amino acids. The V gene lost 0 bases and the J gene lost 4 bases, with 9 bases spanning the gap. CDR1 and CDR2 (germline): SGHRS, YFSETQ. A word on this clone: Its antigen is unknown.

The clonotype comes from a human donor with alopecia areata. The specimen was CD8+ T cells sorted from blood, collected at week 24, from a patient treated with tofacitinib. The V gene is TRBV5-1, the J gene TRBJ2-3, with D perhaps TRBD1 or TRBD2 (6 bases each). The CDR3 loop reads CASSLEGGPDTQYF. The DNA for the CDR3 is TGCGCCAGCAGCTTGGAGGGGGGCCCAGATACGCAGTATTTT.